This T cell receptor (beta chain) was identified in a study of vaccination and CD4 T cells after COVID-19. Regarding the study as a whole: Analysis of convalescent patients found that 304 of 307 vaccine-specific clones were spike mono-reactive.

The Oncomine TCR Beta short-read assay was what sequenced the DNA obtained from cultured CD4+ T cells. TCRdb used MiXCR to reprocess the PCR reads, holding one entry per CDR3 protein. The table has about 14,000 distinct CDR3 sequences, over 50% seen once. The germline V gene encodes CDR1 DFQATT and CDR2 SNEGSKA (reference sequence). Germline trimming cut 5 bases from V and 3 bases from J; bases unmatched to any gene: 7. This CDR3 is built from 16 residues. Treatment described: approximately nine-day PBMC culture with coronavirus spike peptide pools or control peptides (ViraFEST assay). A remark on this clonotype: Its antigen is undetermined.

The sequenced material came from CD4+ T cells from blood, cultured in vitro. The TCR was taken from a human donor who had recovered from COVID-19. This chain links TRBV20-1 with TRBJ2-1; 13 bases line up with TRBD2. The CDR3 DNA is TGCAGTGCTTTCCCCGGGACTAGCGGGATCTACAATGAGCAGTTCTTC. This translates into CSAFPGTSGIYNEQFF.